This entry describes one T cell receptor beta chain. Its antigen is not yet known. No much larger clonotype is one base removed from it; base qualities were not supplied. For CDR1 and CDR2, the germline V gene lists MDHEN and SYDVKM. V and J are trimmed by 5 bases and 9 bases, and the gene matches miss 3 bases of the junction. The cysteine opens and the phenylalanine closes a CDR3 of 12 amino acids. Of all the DNA, just the CDR3 is kept, 36 bases in frame from base 1. The sample is drawn from a study of T cell changes during pregnancy in multiple sclerosis (dated by TCRdb to between 2017 and 2020). The study in broad terms: The study examined how the T cell repertoire changed over the course of pregnancy in women with multiple sclerosis.

Library preparation employed the immunoSEQ multiplex PCR assay. TCRdb's version of the immuneACCESS table is confined to in-frame rearrangements and falls short of the full clone set. An unresolved V gene accounts for under half of the shortfall where checked; the remainder is of unknown origin. The sample profile shows 78,000 or so clones; roughly 94% of them were found once. The leading ten clones occupy around 3% of the sample. This sample comprised peripheral blood, obtained before pregnancy. This sequence was found in a female donor with multiple sclerosis, enrolled in a pregnancy study. The chain employs TRBV28 and TRBJ2-4; TRBD1 matches 8 bases in the middle. The CDR3 has the sequence CASSTTGGIQYF. The sequenced DNA: TGTGCCAGCAGTACCACAGGGGGCATTCAGTACTTC.